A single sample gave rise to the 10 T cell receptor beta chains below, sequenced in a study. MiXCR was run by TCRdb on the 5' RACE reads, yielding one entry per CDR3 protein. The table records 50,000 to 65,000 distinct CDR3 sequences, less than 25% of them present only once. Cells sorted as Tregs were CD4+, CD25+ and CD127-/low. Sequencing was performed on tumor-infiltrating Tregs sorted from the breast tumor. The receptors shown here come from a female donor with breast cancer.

CDR3 region: CATADGVYGANVLTF. CDR3 sequence (DNA): TGTGCCACCGCAGACGGGGTGTACGGGGCCAACGTCCTGACTTTC. V is TRBV24-1 and J is TRBJ2-6, with D tentatively TRBD2 (5 bases). This CDR3 has 15 amino acids. The ends were cut back, 9 bases at V and 4 bases at J, with 15 bases in the middle. Germline values: CDR1 KGHDR, CDR2 SFDVKD.

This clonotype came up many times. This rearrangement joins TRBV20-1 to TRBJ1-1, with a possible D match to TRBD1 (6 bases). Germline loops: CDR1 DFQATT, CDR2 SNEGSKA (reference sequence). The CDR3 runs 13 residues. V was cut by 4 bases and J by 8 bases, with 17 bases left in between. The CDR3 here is CSATQGLDFEAFF. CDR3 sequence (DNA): TGCAGTGCTACCCAGGGGTTAGACTTCGAAGCTTTCTTT.

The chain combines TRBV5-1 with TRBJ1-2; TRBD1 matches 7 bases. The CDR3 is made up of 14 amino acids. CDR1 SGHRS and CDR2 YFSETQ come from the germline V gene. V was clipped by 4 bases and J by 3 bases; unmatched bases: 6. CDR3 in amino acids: CASSTGGQHYGYTF. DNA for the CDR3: TGCGCCAGCAGCACCGGGGGACAGCACTATGGCTACACCTTC.

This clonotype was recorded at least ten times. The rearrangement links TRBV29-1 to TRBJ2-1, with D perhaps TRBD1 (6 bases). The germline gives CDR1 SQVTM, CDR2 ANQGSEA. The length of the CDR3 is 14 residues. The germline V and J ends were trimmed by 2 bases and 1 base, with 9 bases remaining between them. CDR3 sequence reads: CSVERQGSYNEQFF. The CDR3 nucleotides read TGCAGCGTTGAACGGCAGGGGTCCTACAATGAGCAGTTCTTC.

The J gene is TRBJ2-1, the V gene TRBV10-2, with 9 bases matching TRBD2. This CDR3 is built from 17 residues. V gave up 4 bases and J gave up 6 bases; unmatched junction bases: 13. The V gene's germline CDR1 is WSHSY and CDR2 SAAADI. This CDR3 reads CASSGAPQREASNEQFF. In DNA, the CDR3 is TGCGCCAGCAGTGGAGCCCCACAGCGGGAGGCCTCCAATGAGCAGTTCTTC.

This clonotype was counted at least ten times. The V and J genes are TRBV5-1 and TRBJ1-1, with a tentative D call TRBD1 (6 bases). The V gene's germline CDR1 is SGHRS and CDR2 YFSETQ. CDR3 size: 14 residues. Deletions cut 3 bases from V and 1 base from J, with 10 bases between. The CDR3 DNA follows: TGCGCCAGCAGCTCGGGGGGCAGGAACACTGAAGCTTTCTTT. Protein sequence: CASSSGGRNTEAFF.

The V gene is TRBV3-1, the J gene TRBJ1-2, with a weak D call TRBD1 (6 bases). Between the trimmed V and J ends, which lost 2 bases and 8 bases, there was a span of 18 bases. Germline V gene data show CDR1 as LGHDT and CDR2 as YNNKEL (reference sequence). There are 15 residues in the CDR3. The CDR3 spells CASSQTTGTLKGYTF. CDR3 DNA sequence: TGTGCCAGCAGCCAAACCACAGGGACCCTCAAGGGCTACACCTTC.

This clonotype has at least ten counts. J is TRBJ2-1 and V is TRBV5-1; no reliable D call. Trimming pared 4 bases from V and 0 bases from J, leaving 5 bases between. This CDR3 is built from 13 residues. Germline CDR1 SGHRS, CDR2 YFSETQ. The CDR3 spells CASSVNSYNEQFF. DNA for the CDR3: TGCGCCAGCAGCGTAAACTCCTACAATGAGCAGTTCTTC.

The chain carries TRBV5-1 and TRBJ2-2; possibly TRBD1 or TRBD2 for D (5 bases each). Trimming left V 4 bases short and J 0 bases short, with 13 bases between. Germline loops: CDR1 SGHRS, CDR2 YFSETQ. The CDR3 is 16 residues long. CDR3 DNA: TGCGCCAGCAGCCCTCCCGGGGCCCCGAACACCGGGGAGCTGTTTTTT. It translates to CASSPPGAPNTGELFF. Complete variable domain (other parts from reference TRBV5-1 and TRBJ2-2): KAGVTQTPRYLIKTRGQQVTLSCSPISGHRSVSWYQQTPGQGLQFLFEYFSETQRNKGNFPGRFSGRQFSNSRSEMNVSTLELGDSALYLCASSPPGAPNTGELFFGEGSRLTVL.

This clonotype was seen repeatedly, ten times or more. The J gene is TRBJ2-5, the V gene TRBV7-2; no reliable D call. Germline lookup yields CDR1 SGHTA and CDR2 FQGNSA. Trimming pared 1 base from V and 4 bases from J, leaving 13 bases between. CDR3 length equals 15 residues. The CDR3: CASSLDIRVGETQYF. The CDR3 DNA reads TGTGCCAGCAGCTTAGATATAAGGGTAGGAGAGACCCAGTACTTC.